The clone carrying this T cell receptor beta chain was found a few times. Its antigen is unidentified. This sample was taken from a study of T-cell memory formation after mild COVID-19. Overall study context: For the most part, TCR clusters were specific to one donor. Notes on the study in general: There was a balanced CD4/CD8 profile in clones contracting day 15 to 85, and later expanders leaned CD4+. Second-wave clones peaking on day 37 lacked confirmed SARS-CoV-2 specificity.

Sample barcodes and UMIs were carried by the TCR alpha and TCR beta cDNA libraries that 5'RACE generated with constant-segment primers. TCRdb used MiXCR to reprocess the 5' RACE reads, holding one entry per CDR3 protein. Among approximately 450,000 distinct CDR3 sequences listed, over 15% were seen once. After removal of 0 bases from V and 7 bases from J, the junction contained 13 bases not matched to a gene. This CDR3 has 17 amino acids. Germline CDR1 SGHRS, CDR2 YFSETQ. The rearrangement uses TRBV5-1 and TRBJ2-7; 10 bases agree with TRBD2. Sequenced: PBMCs or a T cell subset sorted from them (not recorded which). This TCR was sampled from an adult woman who had mild COVID-19 (a few samples of this study predate the infection). Cell type and time point are not known. Written as DNA, the CDR3 is TGCGCCAGCAGCTTGGGAGGGACTAGCGTCGCCCCCTCTGAGCAGTACTTC. It specifies CASSLGGTSVAPSEQYF.